This TCR beta chain stems from a study of cytomegalovirus exposure and HLA in healthy donors. Study-level background: A data release that came early held approximately 85 million unique TCRs from HLA-typed donors. Broader study findings: For most TCR sequences rarity was the rule, although some public TCRs occurred in many donors.

About this clone itself: What it binds is not known.

The CDR3 runs to 16 residues. V gave up 1 base and J gave up 0 bases; unmatched junction bases: 1. Looked up from germline, CDR1 is SGDLS and CDR2 is YYNGEE. PCR was performed using 60 Vbeta and 13 Jbeta primers. Authors' data handling: Later, an analysis found 80 million or so unique TCR beta chains, and about 10 million of these were shared. Assay: immunoSEQ multiplex PCR; the TCRdb copy retains only in-frame clones and omits some. The DNA was the basis for D and trimming; V, J and clone size are from that table. This sample carries about 41,000 clones, over 70% of them seen once, and the ten largest clones take around 2.5%.

V is TRBV9 and J is TRBJ2-6; TRBD1 agrees at 7 bases. Sequences were obtained from PBMCs. This TCR derives from a man aged 50-60 years in good health and CMV-seronegative. DNA of the CDR3: TGTGCCAGCAGCGTACGACAGGGCTCTGGGGCCAACGTCCTGACTTTC. Protein: CASSVRQGSGANVLTF. The whole variable domain, filled in from reference TRBV9 and TRBJ2-6, reads DSGVTQTPKHLITATGQRVTLRCSPRSGDLSVYWYQQSLDQGLQFLIQYYNGEERAKGNILERFSAQQFPDLHSELNLSSLELGDSALYFCASSVRQGSGANVLTFGAGSRLTVL.